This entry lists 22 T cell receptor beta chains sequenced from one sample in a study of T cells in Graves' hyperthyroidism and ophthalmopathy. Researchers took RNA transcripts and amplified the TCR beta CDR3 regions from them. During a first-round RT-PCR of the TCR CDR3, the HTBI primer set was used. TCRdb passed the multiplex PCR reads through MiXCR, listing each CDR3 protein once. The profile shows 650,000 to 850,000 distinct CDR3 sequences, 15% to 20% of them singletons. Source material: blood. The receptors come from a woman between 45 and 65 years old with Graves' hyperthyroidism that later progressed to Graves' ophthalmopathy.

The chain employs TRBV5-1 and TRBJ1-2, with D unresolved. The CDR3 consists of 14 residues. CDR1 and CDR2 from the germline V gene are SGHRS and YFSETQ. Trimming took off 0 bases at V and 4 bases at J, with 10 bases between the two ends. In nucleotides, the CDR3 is TGCGCCAGCAGCTTGGGGGATGCGGGCTATGGCTACACCTTC. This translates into CASSLGDAGYGYTF.

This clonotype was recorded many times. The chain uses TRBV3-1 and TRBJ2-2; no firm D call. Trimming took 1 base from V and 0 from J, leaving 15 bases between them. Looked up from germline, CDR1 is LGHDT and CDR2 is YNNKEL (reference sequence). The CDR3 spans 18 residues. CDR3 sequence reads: CASSQAGRVAANTGELFF. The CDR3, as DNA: TGTGCCAGCAGCCAAGCAGGTCGGGTTGCCGCGAACACCGGGGAGCTGTTTTTT. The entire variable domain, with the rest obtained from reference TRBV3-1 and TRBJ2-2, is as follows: DTAVSQTPKYLVTQMGNDKSIKCEQNLGHDTMYWYKQDSKKFLKIMFSYNNKELIINETVPNRFSPKSPDKAHLNLHINSLELGDSAVYFCASSQAGRVAANTGELFFGEGSRLTVL.

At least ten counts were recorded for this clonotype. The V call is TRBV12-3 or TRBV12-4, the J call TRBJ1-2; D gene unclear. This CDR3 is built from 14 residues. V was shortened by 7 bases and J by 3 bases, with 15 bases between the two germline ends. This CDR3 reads CASNKRPDYYGYTF. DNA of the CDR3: TGTGCCAGCAACAAGAGGCCCGACTACTATGGCTACACCTTC.

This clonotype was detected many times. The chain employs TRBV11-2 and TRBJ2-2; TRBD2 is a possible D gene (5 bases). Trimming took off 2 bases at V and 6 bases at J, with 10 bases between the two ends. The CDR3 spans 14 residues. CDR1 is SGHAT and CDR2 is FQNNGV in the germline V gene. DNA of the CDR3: TGTGCCAGCAGCTTACTACGGAGGCCCGGGGAGCTGTTTTTT. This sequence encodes CASSLLRRPGELFF.

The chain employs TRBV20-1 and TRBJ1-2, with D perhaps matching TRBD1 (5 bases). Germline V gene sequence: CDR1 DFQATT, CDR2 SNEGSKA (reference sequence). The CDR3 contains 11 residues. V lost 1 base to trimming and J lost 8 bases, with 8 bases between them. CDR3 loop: CSARGQRGYTF. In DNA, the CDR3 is TGCAGTGCTAGAGGACAGAGAGGCTACACCTTC.

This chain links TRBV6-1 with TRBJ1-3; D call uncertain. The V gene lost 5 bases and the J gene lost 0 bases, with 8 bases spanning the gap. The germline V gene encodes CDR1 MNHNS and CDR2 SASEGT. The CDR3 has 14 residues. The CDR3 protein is CASSRRSSGNTIYF. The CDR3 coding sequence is TGTGCCAGCAGTCGACGGAGCTCTGGAAACACCATATATTTT.

Here the CDR3 reads CASSLSLSDGTEAFF. The CDR3 DNA is TGCGCCAGCAGCTTGTCCCTCAGTGACGGGACTGAAGCTTTCTTT. The V call is TRBV5-1, the J call TRBJ1-1; D is ambiguous. CDR3 length equals 15 residues. CDR1 is SGHRS and CDR2 is YFSETQ in the germline V gene. V lost 1 base and J 5 bases, leaving 15 bases between the germline ends.

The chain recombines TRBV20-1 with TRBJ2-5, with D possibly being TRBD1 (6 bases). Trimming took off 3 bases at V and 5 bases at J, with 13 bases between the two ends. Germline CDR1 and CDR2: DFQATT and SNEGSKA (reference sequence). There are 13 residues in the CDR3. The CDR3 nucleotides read TGCAGTGCTAGGTACAGGGTTTTGGAGACCCAGTACTTC. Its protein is CSARYRVLETQYF.

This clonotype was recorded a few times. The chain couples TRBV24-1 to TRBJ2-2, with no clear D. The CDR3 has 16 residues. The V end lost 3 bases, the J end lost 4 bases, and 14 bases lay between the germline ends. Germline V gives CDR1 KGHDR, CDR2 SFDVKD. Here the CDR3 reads CATSDTRSPGTGELFF. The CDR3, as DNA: TGTGCCACCAGTGATACGAGATCCCCGGGCACCGGGGAGCTGTTTTTT.

The DNA of the CDR3 is TGTGCCAGCAGTTTCAGTGGGGATAGCAATCAGCCCCAGCATTTT. Translated, it gives CASSFSGDSNQPQHF. The chain combines TRBV12-3 or TRBV12-4 with TRBJ1-5, with D uncertain. This CDR3 is built from 15 residues. Trimming left V 3 bases short and J 0 bases short, with 9 bases between.

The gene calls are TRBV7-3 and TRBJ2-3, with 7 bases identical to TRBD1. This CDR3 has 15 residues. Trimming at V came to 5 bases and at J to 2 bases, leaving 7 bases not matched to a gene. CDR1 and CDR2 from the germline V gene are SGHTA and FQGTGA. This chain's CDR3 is CASSEQGLFTDTQYF. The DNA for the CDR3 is TGTGCCAGCAGCGAACAGGGGCTGTTCACAGATACGCAGTATTTT.

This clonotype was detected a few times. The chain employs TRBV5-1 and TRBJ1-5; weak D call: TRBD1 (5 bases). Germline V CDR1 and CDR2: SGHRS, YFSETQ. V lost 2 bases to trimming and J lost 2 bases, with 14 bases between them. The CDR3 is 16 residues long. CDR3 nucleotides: TGCGCCAGCAGCTTCGACGGGGGAGGAGGCAATCAGCCCCAGCATTTT. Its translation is CASSFDGGGGNQPQHF.

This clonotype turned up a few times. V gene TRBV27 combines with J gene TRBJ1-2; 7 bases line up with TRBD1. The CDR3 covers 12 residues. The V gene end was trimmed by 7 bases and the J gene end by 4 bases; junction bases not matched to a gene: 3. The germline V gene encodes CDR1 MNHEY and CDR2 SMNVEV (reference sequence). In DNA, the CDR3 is TGTGCCAGCAAGACAGGGTTCTATGGCTACACCTTC. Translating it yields CASKTGFYGYTF.

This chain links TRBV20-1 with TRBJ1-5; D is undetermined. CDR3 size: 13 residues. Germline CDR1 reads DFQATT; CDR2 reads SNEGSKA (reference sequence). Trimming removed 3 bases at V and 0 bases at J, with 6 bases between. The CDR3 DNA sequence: TGCAGTGCTAGTAAAAGTAGCAATCAGCCCCAGCATTTT. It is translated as CSASKSSNQPQHF.

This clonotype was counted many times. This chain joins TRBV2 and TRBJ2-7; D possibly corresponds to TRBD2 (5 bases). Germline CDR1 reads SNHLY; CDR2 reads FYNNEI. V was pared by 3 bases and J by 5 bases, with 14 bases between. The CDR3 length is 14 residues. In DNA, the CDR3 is TGTGCCAGCAGTGACCCCGGGAATGGCGACGAGCAGTACTTC. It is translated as CASSDPGNGDEQYF.

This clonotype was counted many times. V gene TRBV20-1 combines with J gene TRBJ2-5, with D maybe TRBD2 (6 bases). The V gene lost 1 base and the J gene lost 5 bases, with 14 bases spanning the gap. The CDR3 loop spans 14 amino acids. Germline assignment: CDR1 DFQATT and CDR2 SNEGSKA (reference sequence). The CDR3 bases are TGCAGTGCTAGAGTCTCGGGACTCAGGGAGACCCAGTACTTC. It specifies CSARVSGLRETQYF.

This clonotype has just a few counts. In DNA form, the CDR3 reads TGCGCCAGCAGCCCCGCAGGGGGGCTCAAGGGCAAGAACACTGAAGCTTTCTTT. It is translated as CASSPAGGLKGKNTEAFF. The chain employs TRBV5-1 and TRBJ1-1, with 7 bases aligning to TRBD1. Trimming cost V 4 bases and J 1 base; bases outside gene matches: 16. Per the germline V gene, CDR1 is SGHRS and CDR2 is YFSETQ. This CDR3 comprises 18 residues.

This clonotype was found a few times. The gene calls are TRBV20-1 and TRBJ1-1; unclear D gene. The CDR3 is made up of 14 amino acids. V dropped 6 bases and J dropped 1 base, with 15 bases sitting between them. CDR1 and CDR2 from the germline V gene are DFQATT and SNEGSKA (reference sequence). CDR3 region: CSASLWAGNTEAFF. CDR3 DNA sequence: TGCAGTGCCTCGCTATGGGCGGGGAACACTGAAGCTTTCTTT.

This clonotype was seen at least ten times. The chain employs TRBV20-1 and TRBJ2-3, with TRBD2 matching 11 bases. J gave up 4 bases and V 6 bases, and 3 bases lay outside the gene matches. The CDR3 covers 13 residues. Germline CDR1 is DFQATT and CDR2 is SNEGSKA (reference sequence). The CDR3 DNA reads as TGCAGTGCCCCGACTAGCGGGGCAGATACGCAGTATTTT. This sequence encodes CSAPTSGADTQYF.

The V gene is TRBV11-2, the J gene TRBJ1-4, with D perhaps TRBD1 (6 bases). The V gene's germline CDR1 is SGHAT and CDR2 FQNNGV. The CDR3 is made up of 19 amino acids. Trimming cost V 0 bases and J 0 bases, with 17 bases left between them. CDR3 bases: TGTGCCAGCAGCTTAGATGCCCTACGCAGGGGCTCAACTAATGAAAAACTGTTTTTT. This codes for CASSLDALRRGSTNEKLFF.

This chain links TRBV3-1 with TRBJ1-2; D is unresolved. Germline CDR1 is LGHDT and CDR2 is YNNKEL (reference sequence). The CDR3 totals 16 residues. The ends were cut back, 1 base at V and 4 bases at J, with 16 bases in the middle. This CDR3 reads CASSQAQGYEPYGYTF. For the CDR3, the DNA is TGTGCCAGCAGCCAAGCTCAAGGATACGAGCCCTATGGCTACACCTTC.

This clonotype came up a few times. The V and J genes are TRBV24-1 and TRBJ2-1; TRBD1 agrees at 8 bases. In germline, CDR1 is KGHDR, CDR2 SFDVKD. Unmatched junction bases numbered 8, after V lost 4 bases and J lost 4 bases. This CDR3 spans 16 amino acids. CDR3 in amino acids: CATSDYGQGDYNEQFF. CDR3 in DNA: TGTGCCACCAGTGACTACGGACAGGGTGATTACAATGAGCAGTTCTTC.